This record covers a single TCR beta chain. Its specificity is unknown. RNA totalling roughly 0.5 to 1 ug underwent reverse transcription with random hexamers. Across 54 Vbeta and 13 Jbeta, immunoSEQ multiplex PCR amplified TCR beta CDR3. TCRdb itself ran the immunoSEQ multiplex PCR reads through MiXCR, one entry per CDR3 protein. The sample records over 100,000 distinct CDR3 sequences, around 96% being singletons. The data stem from a study of CD8 T cells in Susac syndrome. Whole-study context: Patients with Susac syndrome were therapy-naive, on corticosteroids, or on intravenous immunoglobulin alone at blood draw.

The study, taken as a whole, reports: Clonal expansion was not seen in any Susac syndrome CD4+ T cell repertoire.

The V end lost 3 bases, the J end lost 4 bases, and 9 bases lay between the germline ends. The CDR3 covers 12 residues. CDR1 and CDR2 from the germline V gene are DFQATT and SNEGSKA (reference sequence). The sequence came from a human donor with Susac syndrome. This chain links TRBV20-1 with TRBJ1-1; D is undetermined. What was sequenced was CD4+ T cells from PBMCs. For the CDR3, the DNA is TGCAGTGCTAGGAGGGAGTTCACTGAAGCTTTCTTT. Translated: CSARREFTEAFF.